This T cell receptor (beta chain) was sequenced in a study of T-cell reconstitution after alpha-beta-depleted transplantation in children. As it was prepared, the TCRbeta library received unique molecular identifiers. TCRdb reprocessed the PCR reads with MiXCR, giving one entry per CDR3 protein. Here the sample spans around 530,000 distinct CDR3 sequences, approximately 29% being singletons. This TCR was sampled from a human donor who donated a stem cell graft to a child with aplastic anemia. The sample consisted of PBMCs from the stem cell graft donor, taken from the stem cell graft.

The CDR3 region has the DNA TGTGCCTGGAGACGGGCCCCCTCTGGAAACACCATATATTTT. This encodes CAWRRAPSGNTIYF. V usage is TRBV30 and J usage is TRBJ1-3; D not resolved. This CDR3 has 14 residues. Trimming took off 3 bases at V and 0 bases at J, with 9 bases between the two ends. Germline assignment: CDR1 GTSNPN and CDR2 SVGIG (reference sequence).